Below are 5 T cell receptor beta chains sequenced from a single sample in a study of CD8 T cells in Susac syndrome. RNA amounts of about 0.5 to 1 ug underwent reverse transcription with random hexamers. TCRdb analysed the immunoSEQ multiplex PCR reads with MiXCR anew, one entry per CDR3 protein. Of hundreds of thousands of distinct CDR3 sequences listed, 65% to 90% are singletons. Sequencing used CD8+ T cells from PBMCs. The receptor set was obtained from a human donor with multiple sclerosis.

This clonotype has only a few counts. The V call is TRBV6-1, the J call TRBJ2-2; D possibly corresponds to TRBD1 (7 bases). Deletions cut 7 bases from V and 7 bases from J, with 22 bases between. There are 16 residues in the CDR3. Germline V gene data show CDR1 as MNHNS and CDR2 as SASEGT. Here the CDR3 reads CASILSRAGGGGELFF. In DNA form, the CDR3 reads TGTGCCAGCATCCTGAGTAGGGCAGGGGGAGGCGGGGAGCTGTTTTTT.

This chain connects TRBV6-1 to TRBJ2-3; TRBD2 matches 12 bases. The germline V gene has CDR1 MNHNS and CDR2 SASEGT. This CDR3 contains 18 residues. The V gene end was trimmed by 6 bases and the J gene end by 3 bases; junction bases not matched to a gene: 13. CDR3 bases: TGTGCCAGCAGCCTACCCTCGACTAGCGGGAGAGCAACAGATACGCAGTATTTT. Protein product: CASSLPSTSGRATDTQYF.

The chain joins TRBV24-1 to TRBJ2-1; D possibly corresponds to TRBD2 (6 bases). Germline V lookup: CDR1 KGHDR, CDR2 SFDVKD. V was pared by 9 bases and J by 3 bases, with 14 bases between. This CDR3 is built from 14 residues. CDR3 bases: TGTGCCACCGCTATGACTAGAAACTACAATGAGCAGTTCTTC. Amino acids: CATAMTRNYNEQFF.

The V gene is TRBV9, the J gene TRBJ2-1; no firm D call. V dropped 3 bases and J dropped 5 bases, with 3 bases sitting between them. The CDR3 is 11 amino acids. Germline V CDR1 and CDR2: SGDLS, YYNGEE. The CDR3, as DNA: TGTGCCAGCAGCGATAACAATGAGCAGTTCTTC. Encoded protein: CASSDNNEQFF.

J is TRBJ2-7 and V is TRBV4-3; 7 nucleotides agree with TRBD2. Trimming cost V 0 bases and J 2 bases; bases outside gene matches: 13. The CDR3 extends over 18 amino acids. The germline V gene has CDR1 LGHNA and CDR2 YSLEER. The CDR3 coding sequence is TGCGCCAGCAGCCAAGAGTTTTTTGGCGGGGGAGGAACCTACGAGCAGTACTTC. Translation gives CASSQEFFGGGGTYEQYF.